The 4 T cell receptor beta chains below come from one sample, sequenced in a study of blood T cell repertoires in COVID-19. Sequenced by immunoSEQ multiplex PCR; TCRdb stores in-frame clones only, minus some. The sample comprises approximately 360,000 clones, around 90% of which are singletons, and 0.95% to 1.5% rests with the top ten. The sample was peripheral blood. The receptor set was obtained from a man aged 40-50 years with acute or convalescent COVID-19.

This chain links TRBV27 with TRBJ1-1; D unresolved. The CDR3 has 14 amino acids. The germline V and J ends were trimmed by 1 base and 3 bases, with 9 bases remaining between them. The germline V gene has CDR1 MNHEY and CDR2 SMNVEV (reference sequence). CDR3 loop: CASSLLRRDTEAFF. CDR3 nucleotide sequence: TGTGCCAGCAGTTTATTGCGTCGGGACACTGAAGCTTTCTTT.

This chain connects TRBV9 to TRBJ2-1; D is uncertain. Germline CDR1 reads SGDLS; CDR2 reads YYNGEE. V was trimmed by 7 bases and J by 4 bases, leaving 6 bases between them. The CDR3 spans 11 residues. The CDR3 sequence: CASQAYNEQFF. CDR3 nucleotide sequence: TGTGCCAGCCAGGCTTACAATGAGCAGTTCTTC.

J is TRBJ2-5 and V is TRBV6-6, with TRBD2 matching over 12 bases. V lost 6 bases and J lost 5; bases outside the gene matches: 10. The CDR3 has 16 residues. Germline V gene sequence: CDR1 MNHNY, CDR2 SVGAGI (reference sequence). This CDR3 reads CASRQNLAGGRETQYF. DNA of the CDR3: TGTGCCAGCAGGCAAAACCTAGCGGGGGGGAGGGAGACCCAGTACTTC.

J is TRBJ2-3 and V is TRBV11-2; 11 nucleotides agree with TRBD2. The V gene end was trimmed by 1 base and the J gene end by 4 bases; junction bases not matched to a gene: 13. There are 19 residues in the CDR3. The germline CDR1 and CDR2 sequences are SGHAT and FQNNGV. The CDR3 spells CASSLVAVAGGPRADTQYF. In nucleotides, the CDR3 is TGTGCCAGCAGCTTAGTAGCGGTAGCGGGAGGGCCTAGGGCAGATACGCAGTATTTT. Supplemented by reference TRBV11-2 and TRBJ2-3, the full variable domain reads EAGVAQSPRYKIIEKRQSVAFWCNPISGHATLYWYQQILGQGPKLLIQFQNNGVVDDSQLPKDRFSAERLKGVDSTLKIQPAKLEDSAVYLCASSLVAVAGGPRADTQYFGPGTRLTVL.